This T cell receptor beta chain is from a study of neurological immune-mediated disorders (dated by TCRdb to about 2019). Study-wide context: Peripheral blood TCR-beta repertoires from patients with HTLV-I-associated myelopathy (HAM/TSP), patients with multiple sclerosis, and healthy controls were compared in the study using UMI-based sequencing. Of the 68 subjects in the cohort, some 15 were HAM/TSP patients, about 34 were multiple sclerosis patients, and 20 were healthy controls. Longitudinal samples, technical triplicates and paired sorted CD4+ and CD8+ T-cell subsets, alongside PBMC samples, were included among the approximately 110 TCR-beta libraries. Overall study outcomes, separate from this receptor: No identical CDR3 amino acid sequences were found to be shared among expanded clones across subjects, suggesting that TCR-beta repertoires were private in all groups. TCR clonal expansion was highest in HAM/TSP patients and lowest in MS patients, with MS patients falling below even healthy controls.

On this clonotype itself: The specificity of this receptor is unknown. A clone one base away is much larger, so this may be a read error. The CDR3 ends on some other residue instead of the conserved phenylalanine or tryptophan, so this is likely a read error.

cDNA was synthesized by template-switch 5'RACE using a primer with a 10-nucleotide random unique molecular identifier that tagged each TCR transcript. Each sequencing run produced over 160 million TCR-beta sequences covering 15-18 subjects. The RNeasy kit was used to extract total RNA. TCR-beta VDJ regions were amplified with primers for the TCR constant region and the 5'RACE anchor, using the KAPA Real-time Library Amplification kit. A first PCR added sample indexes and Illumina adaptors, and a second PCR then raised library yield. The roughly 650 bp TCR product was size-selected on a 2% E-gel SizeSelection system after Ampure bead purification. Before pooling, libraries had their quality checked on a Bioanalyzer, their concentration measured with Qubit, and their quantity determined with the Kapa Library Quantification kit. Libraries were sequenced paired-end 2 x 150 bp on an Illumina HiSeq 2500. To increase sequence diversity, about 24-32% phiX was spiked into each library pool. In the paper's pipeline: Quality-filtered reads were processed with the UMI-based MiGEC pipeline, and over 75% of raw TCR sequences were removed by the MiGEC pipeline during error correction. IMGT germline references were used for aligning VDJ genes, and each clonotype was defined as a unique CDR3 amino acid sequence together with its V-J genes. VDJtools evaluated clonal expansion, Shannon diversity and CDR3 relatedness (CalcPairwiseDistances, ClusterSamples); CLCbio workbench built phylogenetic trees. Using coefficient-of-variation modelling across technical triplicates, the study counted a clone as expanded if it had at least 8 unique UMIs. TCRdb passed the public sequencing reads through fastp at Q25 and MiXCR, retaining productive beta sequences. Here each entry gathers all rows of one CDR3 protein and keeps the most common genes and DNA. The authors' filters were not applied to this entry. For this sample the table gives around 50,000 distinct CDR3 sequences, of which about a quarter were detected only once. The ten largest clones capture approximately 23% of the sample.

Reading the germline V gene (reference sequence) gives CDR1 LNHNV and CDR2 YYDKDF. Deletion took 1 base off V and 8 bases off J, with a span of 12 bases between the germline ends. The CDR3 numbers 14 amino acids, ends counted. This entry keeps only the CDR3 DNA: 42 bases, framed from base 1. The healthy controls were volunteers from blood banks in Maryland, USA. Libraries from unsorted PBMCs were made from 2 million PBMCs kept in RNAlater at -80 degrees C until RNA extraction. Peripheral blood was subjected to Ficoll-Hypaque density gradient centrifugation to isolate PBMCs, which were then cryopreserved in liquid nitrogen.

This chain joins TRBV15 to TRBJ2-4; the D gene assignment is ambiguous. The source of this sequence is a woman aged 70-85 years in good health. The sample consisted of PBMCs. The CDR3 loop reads CATSRVLSGDIQYL. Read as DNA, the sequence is TGTGCCACCAGCAGAGTCCTGTCTGGGGACATTCAGTACTTA.